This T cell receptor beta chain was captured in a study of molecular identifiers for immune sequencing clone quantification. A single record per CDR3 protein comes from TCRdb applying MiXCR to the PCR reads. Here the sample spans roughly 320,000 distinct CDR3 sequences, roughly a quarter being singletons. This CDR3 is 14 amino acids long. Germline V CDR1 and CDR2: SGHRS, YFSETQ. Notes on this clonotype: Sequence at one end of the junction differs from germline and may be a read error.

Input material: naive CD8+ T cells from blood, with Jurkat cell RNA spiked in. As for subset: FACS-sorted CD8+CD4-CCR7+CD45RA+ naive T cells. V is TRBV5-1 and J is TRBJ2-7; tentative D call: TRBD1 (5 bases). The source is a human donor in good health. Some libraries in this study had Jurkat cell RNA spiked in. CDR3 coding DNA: TGCGCCTGCAGCTTGGCAGGACAAACCTACGAGCAGTACTTC. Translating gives CACSLAGQTYEQYF.